Sequencing of this T cell receptor (beta chain) was carried out in a study of shared clonotypes between healthy human individuals. Across the study: Each donor's CD8 memory used one plate, CD8 naive two, each CD4 subset three. General study results and limits: Unshared clonotypes carried lower generation probabilities than those common to all four donors.

Note on this clone: The target antigen is unknown. Other DNA sequences in this sample translate to the same CDR3.

The CDR3 has 13 amino acids. Germline CDR1 SGHNT, CDR2 YYREEE (reference sequence). The germline V and J ends were trimmed by 0 bases and 8 bases, with 8 bases remaining between them. Deep level was the assay's run setting. For every subset, genomic DNA was evenly distributed across several immunoSEQ plates. Data came from immunoSEQ multiplex PCR; TCRdb stores just in-frame clones and leaves some out. Of about 980,000 clones in the sample, approximately 80% were seen once. Sequenced: memory CD4+ T cells sorted from blood. Noted subset: CD45RA-negative fraction. The chain joins TRBV5-4 to TRBJ1-4; D gene unclear. This TCR was recovered from a young man in good health. The CDR3 bases are TGTGCCAGCAGCTTGGCCGGCGGAGAAAAACTGTTTTTT. This codes for CASSLAGGEKLFF.